The 31 T cell receptor beta chains below were found in one sample sequenced in a study of somatic mutations in cytotoxic T cells in rheumatoid arthritis. Assay used: immunoSEQ multiplex PCR; TCRdb lists only in-frame clones, some missing. This sample has tens of thousands of clones, with 75% to 85% found just once. Sequences were obtained from CD8+ T cells sorted from blood. The receptors stem from an adult with rheumatoid arthritis.

This sequence joins TRBV29-1 and TRBJ2-3; 8 bases line up with TRBD2. Trimming cost V 2 bases and J 1 base; bases outside gene matches: 5. Germline CDR1 reads SQVTM; CDR2 reads ANQGSEA. CDR3 length: 15 amino acids. CDR3 sequence: CSVEILAAGTDTQYF. The DNA of the CDR3 is TGCAGCGTTGAAATACTAGCGGCGGGCACAGATACGCAGTATTTT.

V and J are TRBV7-9 and TRBJ1-2; 7 positions agree with TRBD1. Losses at the gene ends were 0 bases for V and 1 base for J; bases not matched to a gene: 2. Germline V gene lookup returns CDR1 SEHNR and CDR2 FQNEAQ (reference sequence). This CDR3 region has 15 residues. This CDR3 is CASSLAGQLNYGYTF. DNA for the CDR3: TGTGCCAGCAGCTTAGCGGGACAGCTTAACTATGGCTACACCTTC.

This clone appeared once. The rearrangement joins TRBV28 to TRBJ2-1, with a tentative D call TRBD1 (7 bases). The CDR3 contains 15 residues. The V and J ends lost 3 bases and 10 bases respectively, with 19 bases between them. CDR1 and CDR2 (germline): MDHEN, SYDVKM. The CDR3 here is CASSFVQGGIGEQFF. Here the CDR3 DNA reads TGTGCCAGCAGTTTCGTCCAGGGGGGAATTGGGGAGCAGTTCTTC.

In nucleotides, the CDR3 is TGTGCCAGCAGCGTAGTCTTGGCGGGGGGATACAATGAGCAGTTCTTC. Amino acid sequence: CASSVVLAGGYNEQFF. The V and J genes are TRBV9 and TRBJ2-1, with TRBD2 matching over 8 bases. CDR3 length: 16 residues. V shed 0 bases and J 4 bases; nucleotides not matched to a gene: 6. Germline values: CDR1 SGDLS, CDR2 YYNGEE.

This chain links TRBV10-2 with TRBJ2-1; no reliable D call. This CDR3 has 11 residues. Germline assignment: CDR1 WSHSY and CDR2 SAAADI. Trimming took off 6 bases at V and 8 bases at J, with 8 bases between the two ends. In DNA, the CDR3 is TGCGCCAGCAGCCTCTCCGATGAGCAGTTCTTC. Encoded protein: CASSLSDEQFF.

The DNA for the CDR3 is TGTGCCAGCAGCTTAGTGCCGAGCAATCAGCCCCAGCATTTT. It encodes CASSLVPSNQPQHF. The chain couples TRBV7-8 to TRBJ1-5, with D unresolved. The CDR3 totals 14 residues. Trimming took off 1 base at V and 1 base at J, with 5 bases between the two ends. The germline V gene encodes CDR1 SGHVS and CDR2 FQNEAQ.

The chain links TRBV4-1 to TRBJ2-3; D may be TRBD2 (5 bases). The CDR3 is 15 amino acids. Per the germline V gene, CDR1 is MGHRA and CDR2 is YSYEKL. Between the trimmed V and J ends, which lost 1 base and 0 bases, there was a span of 8 bases. The CDR3 nucleotides are TGCGCCAGCAGCCAAGGGACTTTGAGCACAGATACGCAGTATTTT. It specifies CASSQGTLSTDTQYF.

The table lists this clone with a count of one. V usage is TRBV6-4 and J usage is TRBJ2-1, with 15 bases aligning to TRBD2. J gave up 9 bases and V 4 bases, and 4 bases lay outside the gene matches. The germline V gene has CDR1 MRHNA and CDR2 SNTAGT. The CDR3 is 15 residues long. The CDR3 reads CASSAGLAGGREQFF. The CDR3 region has the DNA TGTGCCAGCAGTGCGGGACTAGCGGGGGGTCGTGAGCAGTTCTTC.

The chain is built from TRBV28 and TRBJ1-2, with 7 bases that match TRBD1. This CDR3 spans 16 amino acids. CDR1 is MDHEN, CDR2 SYDVKM, per germline. V shed 2 bases, J shed 1 base, and the junction held 7 bases outside the gene matches. CDR3 nucleotide sequence: TGTGCCAGCAGTTTAATAGTTGGACAGGATAACTATGGCTACACCTTC. It yields the protein CASSLIVGQDNYGYTF.

The V call is TRBV6-1, the J call TRBJ2-5; 9 positions agree with TRBD1. The trim removed 6 bases at V and 5 bases at J, leaving 7 bases unmatched. This CDR3 is built from 14 residues. From germline, CDR1 is MNHNS and CDR2 SASEGT. For the CDR3, the DNA is TGTGCCAGCAGGAGCACAGGGGGCGGTGAGACCCAGTACTTC. It encodes CASRSTGGGETQYF.

This rearrangement joins TRBV27 to TRBJ2-1; D might be TRBD1 (6 bases). The germline gives CDR1 MNHEY, CDR2 SMNVEV (reference sequence). CDR3 size: 13 residues. V dropped 8 bases and J dropped 8 bases, with 16 bases sitting between them. The CDR3 region has the DNA TGTGCCAGCTCTAAGGGGGTAGGGGATGAGCAGTTCTTC. Its translation: CASSKGVGDEQFF.

This chain joins TRBV9 and TRBJ2-1, with 10 nucleotides matching TRBD2. CDR1 SGDLS and CDR2 YYNGEE come from the germline V gene. CDR3 length: 14 residues. The J segment lost 7 bases and the V segment lost 7 bases, leaving 8 bases of the junction unmatched. The CDR3 nucleotides read TGTGCCAGCGGGCTAGCGGGAGTGGGGAATGAGCAGTTCTTC. Protein product: CASGLAGVGNEQFF.

This rearrangement joins TRBV6-5 to TRBJ1-1, with D perhaps TRBD1 (5 bases). The CDR3 extends over 14 amino acids. Trimming shortened V by 6 bases and J by 1 base, and 12 bases separated the two germline ends. CDR1 MNHEY and CDR2 SVGAGI come from the germline V gene. For the CDR3, the DNA is TGTGCCAGCAGCCTCAGGGAGGGGAACACTGAAGCTTTCTTT. Protein sequence: CASSLREGNTEAFF.

The V call is TRBV28, the J call TRBJ2-3; TRBD2 aligns across 11 bases. The CDR3 runs 15 residues. Germline lookup yields CDR1 MDHEN and CDR2 SYDVKM. V was clipped by 4 bases and J by 4 bases; unmatched bases: 4. The CDR3 DNA reads as TGTGCCAGCAGTTCACTAGCGGGGGAGGCAGATACGCAGTATTTT. Encoded protein: CASSSLAGEADTQYF.

The chain employs TRBV29-1 and TRBJ2-1; 7 nucleotides match TRBD2. The CDR3 length is 14 residues. Losses at the gene ends were 6 bases for V and 7 bases for J; bases not matched to a gene: 12. CDR1 is SQVTM and CDR2 is ANQGSEA in the germline V gene. Here the CDR3 DNA reads TGCAGCGTCGACGGACTAGAAAAGAGAAATGAGCAGTTCTTC. Translated: CSVDGLEKRNEQFF.

J is TRBJ1-1 and V is TRBV27, with D uncertain. The V gene's germline CDR1 is MNHEY and CDR2 SMNVEV (reference sequence). This CDR3 comprises 14 residues. Trimming stripped 4 bases from V and 4 bases from J, with 13 bases between. The CDR3 sequence is CASSYGRLGTEAFF. CDR3 coding DNA: TGTGCCAGCAGTTACGGGAGGTTAGGCACTGAAGCTTTCTTT.

The rearrangement uses TRBV9 and TRBJ2-7; TRBD1 matches 9 bases. There are 13 residues in the CDR3. The V segment lost 0 bases and the J segment 8 bases; nucleotides outside the gene matches: 3. From germline, CDR1 is SGDLS and CDR2 YYNGEE. CDR3 sequence reads: CASSVGTGDQQYF. For the CDR3, the DNA is TGTGCCAGCAGCGTAGGGACAGGGGACCAGCAGTACTTC.

V usage is TRBV5-6 and J usage is TRBJ2-7, with 7 bases aligning to TRBD1. This CDR3 is 16 amino acids long. J gave up 9 bases and V 4 bases, and 19 bases lay outside the gene matches. Germline V gene lookup returns CDR1 SGHDT and CDR2 YYEEEE. The CDR3 nucleotides read TGTGCCAGCAGCCTCCTCGTCCGGGACAGAGAGGTAGGGCAGTACTTC. Residues: CASSLLVRDREVGQYF.

This chain's CDR3 is CASSELAGGGSYEQYF. The CDR3 DNA sequence: TGTGCCAGCAGTGAACTAGCGGGAGGGGGGTCCTACGAGCAGTACTTC. The chain employs TRBV6-1 and TRBJ2-7; 12 bases fit TRBD2. Germline V CDR1 and CDR2: MNHNS, SASEGT. After removal of 2 bases from V and 1 base from J, the junction contained 3 bases not matched to a gene. This CDR3 has 16 residues.

J is TRBJ2-1 and V is TRBV5-4; D unclear. Per germline, CDR1 SGHNT and CDR2 YYREEE (reference sequence). Between the trimmed V and J ends, which lost 0 bases and 5 bases, there was a span of 3 bases. This CDR3 region has 12 residues. The CDR3 loop is CASSLGDNEQFF. In DNA, the CDR3 is TGTGCCAGCAGCTTGGGGGACAATGAGCAGTTCTTC.

This chain joins TRBV27 and TRBJ2-7; 7 bases fit TRBD1. Per germline, CDR1 MNHEY and CDR2 SMNVEV (reference sequence). The V segment lost 5 bases and the J segment 2 bases; nucleotides outside the gene matches: 18. This CDR3 has 18 residues. Written as DNA, the CDR3 is TGTGCCAGCAGTCACTACCCCAGACAGGGTACTAAAACCTACGAGCAGTACTTC. It encodes CASSHYPRQGTKTYEQYF.

The chain combines TRBV19 with TRBJ2-7; D tentatively reads TRBD1 or TRBD2 (5 bases each). Trimming shortened V by 3 bases and J by 0 bases, and 12 bases separated the two germline ends. Germline CDR1 LNHDA, CDR2 SQIVND (reference sequence). The CDR3 runs 15 residues. CDR3 coding DNA: TGTGCCAGTAGTATTGAGGGGACCCCCTCCTACGAGCAGTACTTC. Translating it yields CASSIEGTPSYEQYF.

Details on this clone: Other nucleotide sequences in the sample specify the same CDR3. The chain employs TRBV6-4 and TRBJ2-3; D possibly corresponds to TRBD2 (6 bases). This CDR3 is 15 amino acids long. The V end lost 0 bases, the J end lost 0 bases, and 7 bases lay between the germline ends. The germline gives CDR1 MRHNA, CDR2 SNTAGT. The CDR3 bases are TGTGCCAGCAGTGACTCGGCGGGGAGCACAGATACGCAGTATTTT. Amino acids: CASSDSAGSTDTQYF.

The genes are TRBV11-2 and TRBJ2-7; D ambiguous. Germline V gene lookup returns CDR1 SGHAT and CDR2 FQNNGV. The CDR3 runs 16 residues. V lost 0 bases and J lost 0, with 12 bases in between. CDR3 region: CASSLEGQRPSYEQYF. The DNA for the CDR3 is TGTGCCAGCAGCTTAGAGGGCCAAAGACCCTCCTACGAGCAGTACTTC.

J is TRBJ2-1 and V is TRBV6-4, with 9 bases that match TRBD2. CDR3 length: 15 amino acids. The V and J ends lost 3 bases and 5 bases, in that order; junction bases with no gene match: 5. The germline gives CDR1 MRHNA, CDR2 SNTAGT. CDR3 nucleotides: TGTGCCAGCAGTGAGGGCGGGGGGGCCCACAATGAGCAGTTCTTC. The encoded protein is CASSEGGGAHNEQFF.

The rearrangement joins TRBV28 to TRBJ2-2; D uncertain. CDR3 length: 11 residues. Trimming took off 4 bases at V and 6 bases at J, with 3 bases between the two ends. The V gene's germline CDR1 is MDHEN and CDR2 SYDVKM. The CDR3: CASSSSGELFF. The CDR3 coding sequence is TGTGCCAGCAGTTCCTCCGGGGAGCTGTTTTTT.

The CDR3 DNA is TGCGCCAGCAGCTCTCGCGGGACAACTGGGAGCTATAATTCACCCCTCCACTTT. Its translation is CASSSRGTTGSYNSPLHF. The J gene is TRBJ1-6, the V gene TRBV5-1; tentative D call: TRBD1 (6 bases). Trimming removed 3 bases at V and 3 bases at J, with 19 bases between. Germline-derived CDR1 and CDR2 are SGHRS and YFSETQ. CDR3 length: 18 amino acids. The variable domain in full, completed from reference TRBV5-1 and TRBJ1-6, reads KAGVTQTPRYLIKTRGQQVTLSCSPISGHRSVSWYQQTPGQGLQFLFEYFSETQRNKGNFPGRFSGRQFSNSRSEMNVSTLELGDSALYLCASSSRGTTGSYNSPLHFGNGTRLTVT.

The chain carries TRBV7-8 and TRBJ2-7; no firm D call. CDR3 length equals 14 residues. With 0 bases removed from V and 3 bases from J, the gap between germline ends came to 9 bases. CDR1 is SGHVS, CDR2 FQNEAQ, per germline. The CDR3 DNA follows: TGTGCCAGCAGCTTAGCAGGCCAGGACTACGAGCAGTACTTC. Its protein product is CASSLAGQDYEQYF. Based on the CDR3 plus reference TRBV7-8 and TRBJ2-7, the full variable domain is GAGVSQSPRYKVAKRGQDVALRCDPISGHVSLFWYQQALGQGPEFLTYFQNEAQLDKSGLPSDRFFAERPEGSVSTLKIQRTQQEDSAVYLCASSLAGQDYEQYFGPGTRLTVT.

The gene calls are TRBV30 and TRBJ2-5; no firm D call. The germline V gene has CDR1 GTSNPN and CDR2 SVGIG (reference sequence). The CDR3 consists of 11 residues. Trimming took 0 bases from V and 5 from J, leaving 4 bases between them. The CDR3 here is CAWSVVETQYF. CDR3 DNA sequence: TGTGCCTGGAGTGTAGTTGAGACCCAGTACTTC.

The chain links TRBV6-4 to TRBJ1-1; unclear D gene. Germline V gene lookup returns CDR1 MRHNA and CDR2 SNTAGT. Trimming pared 4 bases from V and 7 bases from J, leaving 7 bases between. This CDR3 has 11 amino acids. CDR3 coding DNA: TGTGCCAGCAGTGCCGGCCGTGAAGCTTTCTTT. This encodes CASSAGREAFF.

The chain uses TRBV7-8 and TRBJ2-1, with 9 bases that match TRBD2. This CDR3 is 21 amino acids long. Per the germline V gene, CDR1 is SGHVS and CDR2 is FQNEAQ. V was clipped by 2 bases and J by 2 bases; unmatched bases: 19. In DNA, the CDR3 is TGTGCCAGCAGCTTACCCGCAGGGGGGTCCGCTAGCGGGACTCCCTACAATGAGCAGTTCTTC. Protein product: CASSLPAGGSASGTPYNEQFF. The full variable domain, rest sourced from reference TRBV7-8 and TRBJ2-1, is GAGVSQSPRYKVAKRGQDVALRCDPISGHVSLFWYQQALGQGPEFLTYFQNEAQLDKSGLPSDRFFAERPEGSVSTLKIQRTQQEDSAVYLCASSLPAGGSASGTPYNEQFFGPGTRLTVL.